This T cell receptor (beta chain) was observed in a study of a mutant IDH1 vaccine in newly diagnosed glioma. Study background: Treated patients had a mean age of about 40 years and a sex split that was approximately 62% male and around 38% female.

Sample time point: week 35, safety follow-up. Doses of 300 ug of mutant IDH1 20-mer peptide were given with topical imiquimod. Across weeks 1, 3, 5, 7, 11, 15, 19 and 23, patients received a vaccination each time, eight in all. Regarding the study as a whole: Seemingly, top peripheral T cell clonotype changes bore no relation to pseudoprogression.

Remarks on this clone: Its specificity is not known.

Produced via immunoSEQ multiplex PCR; TCRdb's table is partial and in-frame only. In the table there are 50,000 to 65,000 clones, roughly nine tenths of which are singletons. The sequence was collected from a man between 40 and 49 years old with glioma. The specimen was PBMCs, collected from a glioma patient whose treatment included an IDH1 peptide vaccine.

CDR3 DNA: TGTGCCAGCAGAGCTAAGGACAGGATGGACATTCAGTACTTC. Protein sequence: CASRAKDRMDIQYF. The chain uses TRBV7-2 and TRBJ2-4, with 7 positions matching TRBD1. Germline assignment: CDR1 SGHTA and CDR2 FQGNSA. The CDR3 is 14 amino acids. Unmatched junction bases numbered 10, after V lost 6 bases and J lost 8 bases.